These T cell receptor beta chains were read from a single sample in a study of T cells after yellow fever vaccination. Via MiXCR, TCRdb re-called the 5' RACE reads, giving one row per CDR3 protein. The sample lists about 160,000 distinct CDR3 sequences; 5.5% to 7.5% were seen once. The source was CD4+ T cells sorted from PBMCs, collected 5 to 6 days after the first yellow fever vaccination. These receptors were collected from a man younger than 35 who received the YFV17D yellow fever vaccine. The CDR3 runs from the conserved cysteine through the conserved F or W. Fields, in order: CDR3 DNA, CDR3 protein, D gene, V gene, CDR3 length, J gene, clone size. A D gene is named only where the DNA matches it firmly. Clone size, where shown, is once, few, many, or a class for clones that have expanded.

CDR3 DNA: TGTGCCAGCAGTTGGTCCTCTGGGGCCAACGTCCTGACTTTC
CDR3 protein: CASSWSSGANVLTF
D gene: .
V gene: TRBV6-2/TRBV6-3
CDR3 length: 14
J gene: TRBJ2-6
clone size: few

CDR3 DNA: TGTGCCAGCAGGCCGGACAGTAACTATGGCTACACCTTC
CDR3 protein: CASRPDSNYGYTF
D gene: .
V gene: TRBV12-3/TRBV12-4
CDR3 length: 13
J gene: TRBJ1-2
clone size: .

CDR3 DNA: TGTGCCAGCAGCTTCGGACCCGACTATGGCTACACCTTC
CDR3 protein: CASSFGPDYGYTF
D gene: .
V gene: TRBV5-4
CDR3 length: 13
J gene: TRBJ1-2
clone size: many

CDR3 DNA: TGTGCCAGCAGTTTAATGGAGGGTGGTGAAGCTTTCTTT
CDR3 protein: CASSLMEGGEAFF
D gene: .
V gene: TRBV12-3/TRBV12-4
CDR3 length: 13
J gene: TRBJ1-1
clone size: .

CDR3 DNA: TGCGCCAGCAGCTTGCCCCTAGCGGGGGGTGGTGAGCAGTACTTC
CDR3 protein: CASSLPLAGGGEQYF
D gene: TRBD2
V gene: TRBV5-1
CDR3 length: 15
J gene: TRBJ2-7
clone size: .

CDR3 DNA: TGTGCCAGCAGCTTAACGACCCCTCCGATCACCGGGGAGCTGTTTTTT
CDR3 protein: CASSLTTPPITGELFF
D gene: .
V gene: TRBV7-3
CDR3 length: 16
J gene: TRBJ2-2
clone size: .

CDR3 DNA: TGCGCCAGCAGCCCGGGTTGGAGCTCCTACAATGAGCAGTTCTTC
CDR3 protein: CASSPGWSSYNEQFF
D gene: .
V gene: TRBV5-1
CDR3 length: 15
J gene: TRBJ2-1
clone size: many

CDR3 DNA: TGTGCCAGCAGTTCACGGGACCGTACCTCCTACAATGAGCAGTTCTTC
CDR3 protein: CASSSRDRTSYNEQFF
D gene: .
V gene: TRBV6-5
CDR3 length: 16
J gene: TRBJ2-1
clone size: many

CDR3 DNA: TGTGCCAGCCTTAGGGGGGGCAGCACAGATACGCAGTATTTT
CDR3 protein: CASLRGGSTDTQYF
D gene: .
V gene: TRBV6-1
CDR3 length: 14
J gene: TRBJ2-3
clone size: .

CDR3 DNA: TGTGCCACCAGTGGAGACAGGGCGGGATATGGCTACACCTTC
CDR3 protein: CATSGDRAGYGYTF
D gene: TRBD1
V gene: TRBV24-1
CDR3 length: 14
J gene: TRBJ1-2
clone size: .

CDR3 DNA: TGTGCCACCAGCGGAGGACTAGCGAGCACAGATACGCAGTATTTT
CDR3 protein: CATSGGLASTDTQYF
D gene: TRBD2
V gene: TRBV15
CDR3 length: 15
J gene: TRBJ2-3
clone size: many

CDR3 DNA: TGTGCCAGCAGTTATGGGACAGGGGGCTCCACTGGCTACACCTTC
CDR3 protein: CASSYGTGGSTGYTF
D gene: TRBD1
V gene: TRBV12-3/TRBV12-4
CDR3 length: 15
J gene: TRBJ1-2
clone size: many

CDR3 DNA: TGCGCCAGCAGCCAAGATCCGGGGACAGGCTACCCACGGGACACTGAAGCTTTCTTT
CDR3 protein: CASSQDPGTGYPRDTEAFF
D gene: TRBD1
V gene: TRBV4-1
CDR3 length: 19
J gene: TRBJ1-1
clone size: few

CDR3 DNA: TGCGCCAGCAGCTTGGAGGGGAAGGACACTGAAGCTTTCTTT
CDR3 protein: CASSLEGKDTEAFF
D gene: .
V gene: TRBV5-1
CDR3 length: 14
J gene: TRBJ1-1
clone size: many

CDR3 DNA: TGTGCCAGCAGCAAGACTAGCGGGAGCACAGATACGCAGTATTTT
CDR3 protein: CASSKTSGSTDTQYF
D gene: TRBD2
V gene: TRBV7-3
CDR3 length: 15
J gene: TRBJ2-3
clone size: many